Listed below are T cell receptor beta chains from one sample, sequenced in a study of blood T cell repertoires in COVID-19. TCRdb keeps only in-frame clones here, not all; method: immunoSEQ multiplex PCR. The sample lists 20,000 or so clones, 70% to 90% occurring once. Input material: peripheral blood. Source of these receptors: a woman of 80 years or more with active or convalescent COVID-19. Both conserved end residues are part of each CDR3. A D gene is named only where the DNA matches it firmly. Only part of the rows carry a size: once, few, many, or a class if the clone is expanded.

>.|TRBJ1-5|TRBV4-2|.
TGTGCCAGCAGCCAAGATGGGGCAGGCAATCAGCCCCAGCATTTT
CASSQDGAGNQPQHF
>.|TRBJ2-7|TRBV28|TRBD2
TGTGCCAGCAGTCGACTAGCGGGAGCCCACGAGCAGTACTTC
CASSRLAGAHEQYF
>.|TRBJ2-1|TRBV10-3|.
TGTGCCATCAGTGAGCCGGGACTCCCGAGCTCCTACAATGAGCAGTTCTTC
CAISEPGLPSSYNEQFF
>.|TRBJ1-2|TRBV9|.
TGTGCCAGCAGCGCGGTCCCGAATGGCTACACCTTC
CASSAVPNGYTF
>.|TRBJ1-2|TRBV4-1|.
TGCGCCAGCTTAGGATGGGGGACTACTAACTATGGCTACACCTTC
CASLGWGTTNYGYTF
>once|TRBJ2-5|TRBV9|.
TGTGCCAGCAGCGTAGTTCCCACCGGCCAAGAGACCCAGTACTTC
CASSVVPTGQETQYF
>once|TRBJ2-7|TRBV6-5|TRBD1
TGTGCCACTAGGGGACAGAGCTCCTACGAGCAGTACTTC
CATRGQSSYEQYF
>.|TRBJ2-7|TRBV7-9|.
TGTGCCAGCAGGAGCCAAACGGGTTTTGAGCAGTACTTC
CASRSQTGFEQYF
>.|TRBJ1-1|TRBV11-2|.
TGTGCCAGCAGCTTATCGCAAATCAGGGCTTTCTTT
CASSLSQIRAFF
>.|TRBJ2-3|TRBV19|TRBD1
TGTGCCAGTAGTAGGGGACAGACTCCTAGCACAGATACGCAGTATTTT
CASSRGQTPSTDTQYF
>.|TRBJ1-1|TRBV20-1|.
TGCAGTGCTCATGACAAGGCTGAAGCTTTCTTT
CSAHDKAEAFF
>.|TRBJ2-7|TRBV10-3|.
TGTGCCATCAGTGCCGAGACAGGAGTCTACGAGCAGTACTTC
CAISAETGVYEQYF
>.|TRBJ2-1|TRBV5-1|.
TGCGCCAGCAGCTTGGCCTGGAGGAATGAGCAGTTCTTC
CASSLAWRNEQFF
>.|TRBJ1-2|TRBV7-2|.
TGTGCCAGCAGCGGGAATGGGGGCCCCTATGGCTACACCTTC
CASSGNGGPYGYTF
>.|TRBJ1-4|TRBV4-3|.
TGCGCCAGCAGCCCAGCCCGAGGGTTCACTAATGAAAAACTGTTTTTT
CASSPARGFTNEKLFF
>.|TRBJ2-1|TRBV29-1|TRBD2
TGCAGCGTCGGAGGTCCGCGGGGGGGCTTGGTTGAGCAGTTCTTC
CSVGGPRGGLVEQFF
>.|TRBJ2-3|TRBV7-2|TRBD1
TGTGCCAGCAGTAAGAGACCAAACAGGGGGACTAGCACAGATACGCAGTATTTT
CASSKRPNRGTSTDTQYF
>.|TRBJ2-2|TRBV10-3|TRBD2
TGTGCCATCAGCGAAGCGGGGGGGCTCACCGGGGAGCTGTTTTTT
CAISEAGGLTGELFF
>.|TRBJ1-2|TRBV6-1|TRBD1
TGTGCCAGCAGTGACCCGACAGGGCATGGCTACACCTTC
CASSDPTGHGYTF
>.|TRBJ2-7|TRBV7-9|TRBD1
TGTGCCAGCAGCGGGACCGGGACAGGCAGTTACGAGCAGTACTTC
CASSGTGTGSYEQYF
>.|TRBJ1-5|TRBV6-6|.
TGTGCCAGCGCGGGGGCGAGCAATCAGCCCCAGCATTTT
CASAGASNQPQHF
>.|TRBJ2-2|TRBV11-3|TRBD2
TGTGCCAGCAGCTTAGTCTTCGTGGCTAGCGGCACGAACACCGGGGAGCTGTTTTTT
CASSLVFVASGTNTGELFF
>.|TRBJ1-3|TRBV5-4|TRBD1
TGTGCCAGCAGCCGATATGGGACAGGGTGGCGAAACACCATATATTTT
CASSRYGTGWRNTIYF
>.|TRBJ2-3|TRBV7-6|TRBD2
TGTGCCAGCAGCAAGACTAGCGGGACTAGCACAGATACGCAGTATTTT
CASSKTSGTSTDTQYF
>.|TRBJ1-5|TRBV28|TRBD1
TGTGCCAGCACCCAGGTCGTAGGGACAGGGGAGCATTTT
CASTQVVGTGEHF
>.|TRBJ1-4|TRBV7-8|TRBD1
TGTGCCAGCAGCGGAGGGACAGTTAATGAAAAACTGTTTTTT
CASSGGTVNEKLFF
>.|TRBJ1-2|TRBV25-1|TRBD1
TGTGCCAGCAGTGATTCCGGGACAGGTTCTTATGGCTACACCTTC
CASSDSGTGSYGYTF
>.|TRBJ1-4|TRBV18|.
TGTGCCAGCTCACCACTTAGACGGGTCCAAGGCCGGGGAGCCGCAACTAATGAAAAACTGTTTTTT
CASSPLRRVQGRGAATNEKLFF
>.|TRBJ2-5|TRBV23-1|.
TGCGCCAGCATCCAAACGTGCGGATCCCCTCTCGGGACCCAGTACTTC
CASIQTCGSPLGTQYF
>.|TRBJ2-3|TRBV5-1|.
TGCGCCAGCAGCCCACCCGCAGGGTTCACAGATACGCAGTATTTT
CASSPPAGFTDTQYF
>.|TRBJ1-6|TRBV5-4|.
TGTGCCAGCAGCTTTCGGGCCGCGGGGAATTCACCCCTCCACTTT
CASSFRAAGNSPLHF
>.|TRBJ2-3|TRBV20-1|.
TGCAGTGCTTGGAGAGATACGCAGTATTTT
CSAWRDTQYF
>.|TRBJ1-2|TRBV24-1|TRBD1
TGTGCCACCAGTGACGGACAGGGGGCCCATGGCTACACCTTC
CATSDGQGAHGYTF
>.|TRBJ2-3|TRBV5-4|.
TGTGCCAGCACCCCAAGCCTGGGGAGACTCGACATAGATACGCAGTATTTT
CASTPSLGRLDIDTQYF
>.|TRBJ2-5|TRBV4-1|TRBD2
TGCGCCAGCAGCCGAGGAGCTCTAGCGGGGTATAAAGAGACCCAGTACTTC
CASSRGALAGYKETQYF
>.|TRBJ1-1|TRBV7-2|.
TGTGCCAGCAGCTCTTACAGGTTAAAGAGCACTGAAGCTTTCTTT
CASSSYRLKSTEAFF
>.|TRBJ1-5|TRBV6-6|TRBD1
TGTGCCACCCGGGGACAGGGTGGCAATCAGCCCCAGCATTTT
CATRGQGGNQPQHF
>.|TRBJ2-2|TRBV25-1|.
TGTGCCAGCAGCCACGGGGTGGAGCTGTTTTTT
CASSHGVELFF
>once|TRBJ2-7|TRBV5-1|.
TGCGCCAGCAGCTTGGTATATCAGGGGAGGGACGAGCAGTACTTC
CASSLVYQGRDEQYF
>once|TRBJ1-3|TRBV2|TRBD1
TGTGCCAGCAAGCCGGGACAGGGTTCTGGAAACACCATATATTTT
CASKPGQGSGNTIYF
>.|TRBJ1-1|TRBV19|.
TGTGCCAGTAGACTACCAGGGACTCGGACTGAAGCTTTCTTT
CASRLPGTRTEAFF
>.|TRBJ1-6|TRBV30|TRBD1
TGTGCCTGGAAACAAACCGGGACAGGGGGTTCACCCCTCCACTTT
CAWKQTGTGGSPLHF
>.|TRBJ2-7|TRBV2|TRBD2
TGTGCCAGCAGTGAAGTGAGCGGGACCTCCTACGAGCAGTACTTC
CASSEVSGTSYEQYF
>.|TRBJ1-6|TRBV6-5|.
TGTGCCAGCAGTAAGGGCCAGGGGAATTCACCCCTCCACTTT
CASSKGQGNSPLHF
>.|TRBJ2-7|TRBV19|TRBD1
TGTGCCAGTAGTATTAGGGACAGCTACGAGCAGTACTTC
CASSIRDSYEQYF
>.|TRBJ1-6|TRBV27|.
TGTGCCAGCAGACTTCAGGGGCTGGCGGATTCACCCCTCCACTTT
CASRLQGLADSPLHF
>once|TRBJ1-2|TRBV11-2|.
TGTGCCAGCAGCTTCTCGGGGGGGTCACAGGGTTCCAACTATGGCTACACCTTC
CASSFSGGSQGSNYGYTF
>.|TRBJ1-4|TRBV19|.
TGTGCTTCCGGGGGAACGTACGAAAAACTGTTTTTT
CASGGTYEKLFF
>.|TRBJ1-5|TRBV19|.
TGTGCCAGTAGTATACTGGACATCCAGCCCCAGCATTTT
CASSILDIQPQHF
>.|TRBJ2-3|TRBV5-5|TRBD2
TGTGCCAGCAGCTCCACCGGGACTAGTCTCGCTAGCACAGATACGCAGTATTTT
CASSSTGTSLASTDTQYF
>.|TRBJ1-5|TRBV7-2|TRBD1
TGTGCCAGCAGCTTTAGGACAGGGGATGGCAATCAGCCCCAGCATTTT
CASSFRTGDGNQPQHF
>.|TRBJ1-1|TRBV6-6|.
TGTGCCAGCAGTCCCCCGGTAACTGAAGCTTTCTTT
CASSPPVTEAFF
>.|TRBJ1-4|TRBV30|.
TGTGCCTGGAGTGCCGGTGGGGGGGCGACAGGTTCTCGACTGTTTTTT
CAWSAGGGATGSRLFF